This TCR beta chain is from a study of cytomegalovirus exposure and HLA in healthy donors. This clone was recorded a few times. The antigen is unknown. In the same sample, other DNA sequences code for this CDR3. Vbeta (60) and Jbeta (13) primers were used in the PCR. In the original workflow: Per a later analysis, the number of unique TCR beta chains was approximately 80 million, of which around 9.9 million were shared. The method was immunoSEQ multiplex PCR; TCRdb's version includes in-frame clones alone and lacks a portion of them. That table gives V, J and clone size, and the DNA gave D and trimming. The sample includes fewer than 150,000 clones, roughly three quarters of them seen just once. Whole-study results and caveats: The authors later found most CMV-associated TCR beta chains appeared HLA-restricted.

All the people who gave samples were healthy bone marrow donors. Though probably carrying unrecorded immune exposures, donors were nominally healthy at sampling. Looked up from germline, CDR1 is KGHSH and CDR2 is LQKENI. The ends were cut back, 2 bases at V and 4 bases at J, with 6 bases in the middle. The CDR3 contains 13 residues. This sequence originates from a man between 25 and 39 years old in good health and CMV-seronegative. The chain recombines TRBV18 with TRBJ1-5; D might be TRBD1 (5 bases). The specimen sequenced was PBMCs. CDR3 sequence reads: CASSPDRNQPQHF. The DNA of the CDR3 is TGTGCCAGCTCACCAGACAGAAATCAGCCCCAGCATTTT.